This T cell receptor beta chain was recorded in a study of identical twins. Germline-derived CDR1 and CDR2 are MDHEN and SYDVKM. CDR3 length: 15 residues. The V end lost 5 bases, the J end lost 0 bases, and 14 bases lay between the germline ends. This clonotype came up many times. Via MiXCR, TCRdb re-called the 5' RACE reads, giving one row per CDR3 protein. The data hold a few hundred thousand distinct CDR3 sequences, with about 8.5% observed a single time. This sample also belongs to another study, concerning yellow fever vaccine responses in identical twins.

This clonotype originated in a woman between 18 and 29 years old in good health. This rearrangement joins TRBV28 to TRBJ2-7; D is undetermined. Sequenced: CD8+ T cells sorted from blood. The DNA for the CDR3 is TGTGCCAGCAGTAACCCCAGAATTGGCTCCTACGAGCAGTACTTC. Translating gives CASSNPRIGSYEQYF.